This T cell receptor beta chain was recovered during a study of cytomegalovirus exposure and HLA in healthy donors. The V end was cut by 3 bases, the J end by 2 bases, with 4 bases between. The CDR3 spans 12 residues. The germline gives CDR1 KGHSH, CDR2 LQKENI. 13 Jbeta primers and 60 Vbeta primers were used for the PCR. Data came from immunoSEQ multiplex PCR; TCRdb stores just in-frame clones and leaves some out. The data show more than 200,000 clones, roughly 80% seen once. What was sequenced was PBMCs. V gene TRBV18 combines with J gene TRBJ2-5; D is uncertain. The receptor was isolated from a man in his forties in good health and CMV-seronegative. The CDR3 coding sequence is TGTGCCAGCTCACCCGTACAAGAGACCCAGTACTTC. Translating gives CASSPVQETQYF.